The 21 T cell receptor beta chains below come from one sample, sequenced in a study of shared clonotypes between healthy human individuals. The repertoire was sequenced with immunoSEQ multiplex PCR; TCRdb's copy has only in-frame clones and lacks some. The sample has over 100,000 clones; about 63% are singletons. The sample comprised memory CD8+ T cells sorted from blood. Subset denoted: CD45RO+ cells pooled with CCR7-negative TemRA cells. Receptors were obtained from a woman aged 25 to 39 in good health.

There are a few counts of this clone. The chain couples TRBV28 to TRBJ2-2, with 7 positions matching TRBD1. The V segment lost 6 bases and the J segment 3 bases; nucleotides outside the gene matches: 10. This CDR3 is built from 16 residues. The germline CDR1 and CDR2 sequences are MDHEN and SYDVKM. In DNA, the CDR3 is TGTGCCAGCAGACCTAACAGGGGTCAGTACACCGGGGAGCTGTTTTTT. Translated, it gives CASRPNRGQYTGELFF.

The V call is TRBV28, the J call TRBJ1-2, with 7 bases that match TRBD1. The J segment lost 5 bases and the V segment lost 4 bases, leaving 7 bases of the junction unmatched. The CDR3 extends over 14 amino acids. Germline lookup yields CDR1 MDHEN and CDR2 SYDVKM. The CDR3 loop reads CASSSYTGAYGYTF. The CDR3 DNA reads as TGTGCCAGCAGTTCATACACAGGGGCTTATGGCTACACCTTC.

The CDR3 DNA sequence: TGTGCCAGCAGTTTTCGGCGGCTGCGCCCTAGCAATCAGCCCCAGCATTTT. Translated: CASSFRRLRPSNQPQHF. The chain combines TRBV28 with TRBJ1-5; D gene unclear. This CDR3 comprises 17 residues. Between the trimmed V and J ends, which lost 3 bases and 0 bases, there was a span of 15 bases. The germline V gene encodes CDR1 MDHEN and CDR2 SYDVKM. The whole variable domain, remainder taken from reference TRBV28 and TRBJ1-5, is DVKVTQSSRYLVKRTGEKVFLECVQDMDHENMFWYRQDPGLGLRLIYFSYDVKMKEKGDIPEGYSVSREKKERFSLILESASTNQTSMYLCASSFRRLRPSNQPQHFGDGTRLSIL.

Note on this clone: In the same sample, other DNA sequences code for this CDR3. The chain combines TRBV6-1 with TRBJ2-7; D could derive from TRBD1 or TRBD2 (5 bases each). CDR1 MNHNS and CDR2 SASEGT come from the germline V gene. Between the trimmed V and J ends, which lost 1 base and 0 bases, there was a span of 10 bases. The CDR3 runs to 15 residues. The CDR3 protein is CASSEGAGSSYEQYF. The DNA of the CDR3 is TGTGCCAGCAGTGAAGGGGCAGGGAGCTCCTACGAGCAGTACTTC.

The J gene is TRBJ2-7, the V gene TRBV7-8; D tentatively fits TRBD1 or TRBD2 (5 bases each). CDR3 size: 13 residues. V lost 4 bases and J 1 base, leaving 8 bases between the germline ends. Germline V CDR1 and CDR2: SGHVS, FQNEAQ. In nucleotides, the CDR3 is TGTGCCAGCAGCTGGGACGGGTCCTACGAGCAGTACTTC. It yields the protein CASSWDGSYEQYF.

The J gene is TRBJ2-7, the V gene TRBV25-1; possible D gene TRBD1, 6 bases. V lost 2 bases and J lost 3, with 14 bases in between. From germline, CDR1 is MGHDK and CDR2 SYGVNS. This CDR3 comprises 15 residues. The CDR3 reads CASSEPGTNGYEQYF. The DNA of the CDR3 is TGTGCCAGCAGTGAACCCGGGACAAACGGCTACGAGCAGTACTTC.

As DNA, the CDR3 is TGTGCCAGCAGCTCCGATTATATGACAGGGCCGTCTGGAAACACCATATATTTT. It translates to CASSSDYMTGPSGNTIYF. This chain connects TRBV5-6 to TRBJ1-3, with 7 bases fitting TRBD1. The V gene end was trimmed by 3 bases and the J gene end by 1 base; junction bases not matched to a gene: 13. Germline V gene data show CDR1 as SGHDT and CDR2 as YYEEEE. The CDR3 extends over 18 amino acids. The complete variable domain, with remaining parts taken from reference TRBV5-6 and TRBJ1-3, reads DAGVTQSPTHLIKTRGQQVTLRCSPKSGHDTVSWYQQALGQGPQFIFQYYEEEERQRGNFPDRFSGHQFPNYSSELNVNALLLGDSALYLCASSSDYMTGPSGNTIYFGEGSWLTVV.

The V and J genes are TRBV5-4 and TRBJ2-2; possible D gene TRBD1, 5 bases. The CDR3 is 15 amino acids. Germline loops: CDR1 SGHNT, CDR2 YYREEE (reference sequence). V lost 0 bases to trimming and J lost 6 bases, with 12 bases between them. CDR3 sequence reads: CASSLAGQGSGELFF. The CDR3 coding sequence is TGTGCCAGCAGCTTGGCCGGGCAGGGCTCCGGGGAGCTGTTTTTT.

V gene TRBV4-2 combines with J gene TRBJ2-4, with TRBD2 matching over 14 bases. This CDR3 spans 17 amino acids. The germline V gene has CDR1 LGHNA and CDR2 YNFKEQ. V lost 2 bases, J lost 4 bases, and 4 bases stayed unmatched. CDR3 residues: CASSQTWTSGGKNIQYF. As DNA, the CDR3 is TGTGCCAGCAGCCAAACTTGGACTAGCGGGGGGAAAAACATTCAGTACTTC.

The chain couples TRBV7-3 to TRBJ2-2; unclear D gene. V lost 5 bases and J 4 bases, leaving 5 bases between the germline ends. Germline CDR1 reads SGHTA; CDR2 reads FQGTGA. The CDR3 is 12 amino acids. CDR3 sequence: CASSLATGELFF. CDR3 sequence (DNA): TGTGCCAGCAGCCTTGCCACCGGGGAGCTGTTTTTT.

The chain couples TRBV7-9 to TRBJ2-1, with D perhaps TRBD2 (5 bases). V lost 7 bases and J lost 7, with 17 bases in between. This CDR3 is 14 amino acids long. The germline CDR1 and CDR2 sequences are SEHNR and FQNEAQ (reference sequence). The DNA of the CDR3 is TGTGCCAGCACCCTTAGCGTGAACCTAAATGAGCAGTTCTTC. Protein: CASTLSVNLNEQFF.

The chain recombines TRBV5-1 with TRBJ2-2; perhaps TRBD1 as D (6 bases). CDR3 size: 16 residues. Germline lookup yields CDR1 SGHRS and CDR2 YFSETQ. Trimming removed 0 bases from V and 7 bases from J, with 16 bases in between. CDR3 in amino acids: CASSLEEDPGVGELFF. The CDR3 region has the DNA TGCGCCAGCAGCTTGGAGGAGGACCCAGGGGTCGGGGAGCTGTTTTTT.

Only a few counts were recorded for this clone. The chain carries TRBV7-9 and TRBJ2-7; no clear D gene. Germline CDR1 and CDR2: SEHNR and FQNEAQ (reference sequence). This CDR3 contains 13 residues. Trimming took off 1 base at V and 3 bases at J, with 7 bases between the two ends. This CDR3 is CASSLVPDYEQYF. CDR3 bases: TGTGCCAGCAGCTTAGTCCCCGACTACGAGCAGTACTTC.

V is TRBV7-6 and J is TRBJ2-3; no firm D call. Germline V CDR1 and CDR2: SGHVS, FNYEAQ. V lost 1 base and J lost 1, with 3 bases in between. The CDR3 contains 13 residues. The CDR3 DNA follows: TGTGCCAGCAGCTTAGTCCGCACAGATACGCAGTATTTT. Protein sequence: CASSLVRTDTQYF.

The V call is TRBV7-9, the J call TRBJ2-5, with D perhaps matching TRBD1 (5 bases). Germline V lookup: CDR1 SEHNR, CDR2 FQNEAQ (reference sequence). V lost 1 base and J 5 bases, leaving 8 bases between the germline ends. The CDR3 is made up of 13 amino acids. The CDR3 DNA follows: TGTGCCAGCAGCTTAGAGGGGTGGGAGACCCAGTACTTC. Protein: CASSLEGWETQYF.

The chain combines TRBV28 with TRBJ2-3, with 12 positions matching TRBD2. Germline loops: CDR1 MDHEN, CDR2 SYDVKM. The CDR3 contains 16 residues. Losses at the gene ends were 5 bases for V and 4 bases for J; bases not matched to a gene: 7. The CDR3 nucleotides read TGTGCCAGCAGTCCCCTAGCGGGAGGGTTCGCAGATACGCAGTATTTT. It codes for CASSPLAGGFADTQYF.

This clone was found a few times. J is TRBJ1-2 and V is TRBV6-5, with D hard to call. The ends were cut back, 0 bases at V and 3 bases at J, with 11 bases in the middle. Germline lookup yields CDR1 MNHEY and CDR2 SVGAGI. The CDR3 sequence is 15 residues long. CDR3 protein: CASSYSEVLDYGYTF. Written as DNA, the CDR3 is TGTGCCAGCAGTTACTCGGAGGTTTTAGACTATGGCTACACCTTC.

This chain links TRBV6-1 with TRBJ2-1, with 14 bases fitting TRBD2. Germline V CDR1 and CDR2: MNHNS, SASEGT. CDR3 length: 15 residues. The junction had 8 bases not matched to a gene; V was cut back by 6 bases and J by 10 bases. CDR3 residues: CASSLTSGRAGEQFF. DNA for the CDR3: TGTGCCAGCAGCCTGACTAGCGGGAGGGCCGGGGAGCAGTTCTTC.

V gene TRBV27 combines with J gene TRBJ1-1, with a possible D match to TRBD1 (6 bases). Germline CDR1 is MNHEY and CDR2 is SMNVEV (reference sequence). The CDR3 sequence is 15 residues long. V shed 0 bases and J shed 7 bases, with 15 bases lying between them. The CDR3 here is CASSLSFWGGGEAFF. The CDR3 region has the DNA TGTGCCAGCAGTTTATCGTTCTGGGGGGGCGGTGAAGCTTTCTTT.

The chain links TRBV10-1 to TRBJ2-1; D is uncertain. Trimming took off 3 bases at V and 8 bases at J, with 5 bases between the two ends. The CDR3 contains 11 residues. The germline V gene has CDR1 WNHNN and CDR2 SYGVQD (reference sequence). CDR3 amino acids: CASSDSDEQFF. Written as DNA, the CDR3 is TGCGCCAGCAGTGACAGCGATGAGCAGTTCTTC.

This clone was found a few times. The chain combines TRBV27 with TRBJ2-7, with 10 bases that match TRBD2. Germline CDR1 reads MNHEY; CDR2 reads SMNVEV (reference sequence). J lost 3 bases, V lost 4 bases, and 15 bases had no gene match. The length of the CDR3 is 18 residues. The CDR3 is CASSSIKGTSVKNYEQYF. In DNA, the CDR3 is TGTGCCAGCAGTTCCATTAAGGGGACTAGCGTGAAAAACTACGAGCAGTACTTC.